The 21 T cell receptor beta chains below all came from one sample that was sequenced in a study of control samples from healthy donors and cancer patients. Sequencing was performed with immunoSEQ multiplex PCR; in TCRdb, only in-frame clones are kept and a portion is missing. The table includes about 140,000 clones, roughly nine tenths detected once. Sequenced: blood. These receptors all come from a man between 18 and 29 years old in good health.

V and J are TRBV7-6 and TRBJ2-2, with D perhaps TRBD1 (7 bases). Germline loops: CDR1 SGHVS, CDR2 FNYEAQ. This CDR3 comprises 16 residues. Trimming removed 5 bases at V and 6 bases at J, with 19 bases between. CDR3 nucleotide sequence: TGTGCCAGCAGCCCGGGACAGCGAACGGGGGCCGGGGAGCTGTTTTTT. Its translation is CASSPGQRTGAGELFF. The variable domain in full, with the rest retrieved from reference TRBV7-6 and TRBJ2-2, is GAGVSQSPRYKVTKRGQDVALRCDPISGHVSLYWYRQALGQGPEFLTYFNYEAQQDKSGLPNDRFSAERPEGSISTLTIQRTEQRDSAMYRCASSPGQRTGAGELFFGEGSRLTVL.

This clone was counted once. The genes are TRBV9 and TRBJ1-6; D remains ambiguous. The CDR3 contains 16 residues. The V end lost 2 bases, the J end lost 5 bases, and 14 bases lay between the germline ends. Germline CDR1 SGDLS, CDR2 YYNGEE. As DNA, the CDR3 is TGTGCCAGCAGCGTCTCTATGGCCTCAAATAATTCACCCCTCCACTTT. Its protein is CASSVSMASNNSPLHF.

J is TRBJ2-7 and V is TRBV5-6, with D maybe TRBD2 (5 bases). CDR3 length: 13 residues. The V end lost 2 bases, the J end lost 2 bases, and 8 bases lay between the germline ends. Germline CDR1 is SGHDT and CDR2 is YYEEEE. The CDR3 region has the DNA TGTGCCAGCAGCTTTGGGAGTACCTACGAGCAGTACTTC. As protein: CASSFGSTYEQYF.

This chain connects TRBV3-1 (or the pseudogene TRBV3-2) to TRBJ2-7, with D tentatively TRBD1 (6 bases). The germline V and J ends were trimmed by 0 bases and 8 bases, with 11 bases remaining between them. The CDR3 is 13 residues long. The germline gives CDR1 LGHDT, CDR2 YNNKEL (reference sequence). CDR3: CASSQDLGGKQYF. The CDR3, as DNA: TGTGCCAGCAGCCAAGATTTAGGGGGTAAGCAGTACTTC.

This chain links TRBV10-3 with TRBJ2-7; D is possibly TRBD2 (5 bases). This CDR3 comprises 15 residues. Deletions cut 5 bases from V and 6 bases from J, with 20 bases between. CDR1 is ENHRY and CDR2 is SYGVKD in the germline V gene. The CDR3 region has the DNA TGTGCCATCAGTCAGCAGACGCAACAAGGAGGCGAGCAGTACTTC. It is translated as CAISQQTQQGGEQYF.

The chain employs TRBV3-1 (or the pseudogene TRBV3-2) and TRBJ2-1, with a possible D match to TRBD2 (6 bases). The CDR3 loop spans 15 amino acids. Trimming removed 3 bases at V and 3 bases at J, with 12 bases between. CDR1 is LGHDT and CDR2 is YNNKEL in the germline V gene (reference sequence). Written as DNA, the CDR3 is TGTGCCAGCAGCCAGGGCGGGGTACGCTACAATGAGCAGTTCTTC. Its translation: CASSQGGVRYNEQFF.

V gene TRBV19 combines with J gene TRBJ1-5, with 11 nucleotides matching TRBD1. V gave up 4 bases and J gave up 6 bases; unmatched junction bases: 11. This CDR3 has 17 amino acids. The V gene's germline CDR1 is LNHDA and CDR2 SQIVND (reference sequence). The CDR3: CASSTQGQGASSQPQHF. The DNA of the CDR3 is TGTGCCAGTAGTACCCAAGGACAGGGGGCATCTAGTCAGCCCCAGCATTTT. The full variable domain, rest sourced from reference TRBV19 and TRBJ1-5, is DGGITQSPKYLFRKEGQNVTLSCEQNLNHDAMYWYRQDPGQGLRLIYYSQIVNDFQKGDIAEGYSVSREKKESFPLTVTSAQKNPTAFYLCASSTQGQGASSQPQHFGDGTRLSIL.

V and J are TRBV6-5 and TRBJ2-7; tentative D call: TRBD2 (6 bases). The V end was cut by 2 bases, the J end by 0 bases, with 14 bases between. The CDR3 consists of 16 residues. Germline assignment: CDR1 MNHEY and CDR2 SVGAGI. The CDR3 bases are TGTGCCAGCAGTTACGCGAGGACGGGAGACTCCTACGAGCAGTACTTC. Protein: CASSYARTGDSYEQYF.

The genes are TRBV7-2 and TRBJ2-7; maybe TRBD2 (5 bases). The ends were cut back, 5 bases at V and 2 bases at J, with 10 bases in the middle. The CDR3 contains 13 residues. The germline gives CDR1 SGHTA, CDR2 FQGNSA. CDR3 sequence: CASSPRLTYEQYF. The CDR3 nucleotides are TGTGCCAGCAGCCCTCGACTAACCTACGAGCAGTACTTC.

V is TRBV5-4 and J is TRBJ2-1; 8 bases are a match to TRBD1. V gave up 2 bases and J gave up 1 base; unmatched junction bases: 2. The germline V gene has CDR1 SGHNT and CDR2 YYREEE (reference sequence). The CDR3 totals 15 residues. CDR3 in amino acids: CASSLQGGSYNEQFF. The CDR3 DNA follows: TGTGCCAGCAGCTTACAGGGGGGTTCCTACAATGAGCAGTTCTTC.

CDR3 nucleotide sequence: TGTGCCAGCGACGACAGGGGGAGCACTGAAGCTTTCTTT. Encoded protein: CASDDRGSTEAFF. The V gene is TRBV6-5, the J gene TRBJ1-1; TRBD1 aligns across 9 bases. With V trimmed by 8 bases and J by 4 bases, 5 bases remained unmatched. Germline V gene sequence: CDR1 MNHEY, CDR2 SVGAGI. This CDR3 has 13 residues.

The gene calls are TRBV28 and TRBJ1-3, with D uncertain. The germline V gene encodes CDR1 MDHEN and CDR2 SYDVKM. Trimming took 3 bases from V and 0 from J, leaving 9 bases between them. This CDR3 is 15 amino acids long. The CDR3 bases are TGTGCCAGCAGTTTCGGACTGCTCTCTGGAAACACCATATATTTT. It specifies CASSFGLLSGNTIYF.

This chain uses TRBV28 with TRBJ1-2, with 7 bases lining up with TRBD1. Germline CDR1 is MDHEN and CDR2 is SYDVKM. CDR3 length: 15 residues. V was clipped by 7 bases and J by 2 bases; unmatched bases: 10. The CDR3 nucleotides are TGTGCCAGCAAAAGCACACAGGGGCAGAACTATGGCTACACCTTC. Its protein product is CASKSTQGQNYGYTF.

The chain carries TRBV6-4 and TRBJ1-2; 8 bases match TRBD1. CDR1 is MRHNA and CDR2 is SNTAGT in the germline V gene. The CDR3 has 14 amino acids. The junction had 4 bases not matched to a gene; V was cut back by 3 bases and J by 4 bases. The CDR3 DNA reads as TGTGCCAGCAGTGAACAGGGGGGCAGCTATGGCTACACCTTC. This gives the protein CASSEQGGSYGYTF.

J is TRBJ1-2 and V is TRBV6-6; 9 bases fit TRBD1. The CDR3 consists of 13 residues. The germline CDR1 and CDR2 sequences are MNHNY and SVGAGI (reference sequence). Trimming took 6 bases from V and 8 from J; bases not matched to a gene: 7. The CDR3, as DNA: TGTGCCAGCAGCAACGGACAGGGGCAAGGCTACACCTTC. Translated, it gives CASSNGQGQGYTF.

The chain uses TRBV28 and TRBJ1-2; weak D call: TRBD1 (6 bases). V lost 5 bases, J lost 2 bases, and 18 bases lay in between. The CDR3 runs 16 residues. Germline CDR1 is MDHEN and CDR2 is SYDVKM. This chain's CDR3 is CASSPAWEGENYGYTF. As DNA, the CDR3 is TGTGCCAGCAGTCCAGCATGGGAGGGGGAAAACTATGGCTACACCTTC.

This chain links TRBV6-1 with TRBJ2-7; possibly TRBD1 for D (6 bases). CDR3 size: 15 residues. V was trimmed by 1 base and J by 3 bases, leaving 13 bases between them. Germline V gene data show CDR1 as MNHNS and CDR2 as SASEGT. CDR3 amino acids: CASSEVPGVYYEQYF. CDR3 nucleotides: TGTGCCAGCAGTGAAGTACCAGGGGTCTACTACGAGCAGTACTTC.

The chain combines TRBV7-2 with TRBJ1-6; D is unclear. The V end was cut by 1 base, the J end by 17 bases, with 12 bases between. From germline, CDR1 is SGHTA and CDR2 FQGNSA. There are 12 residues in the CDR3. DNA of the CDR3: TGTGCCAGCAGCTTAGGAGAGGACGGTTTCCACTTT. It yields the protein CASSLGEDGFHF.

The chain has TRBV19 and TRBJ1-2; the D gene is possibly TRBD1 (5 bases). This CDR3 contains 15 residues. Trimming pared 2 bases from V and 4 bases from J, leaving 14 bases between. Germline CDR1 and CDR2: LNHDA and SQIVND (reference sequence). CDR3 bases: TGTGCCAGTAGTATAAAGACAGACTCTGTCTATGGCTACACCTTC. Its translation is CASSIKTDSVYGYTF.

V is TRBV5-1 and J is TRBJ1-2, with 11 bases matching TRBD1. J gave up 8 bases and V 4 bases, and 10 bases lay outside the gene matches. The germline V gene has CDR1 SGHRS and CDR2 YFSETQ. CDR3 length equals 15 residues. In DNA form, the CDR3 reads TGCGCCAGCAGCCCCGGGACAGGGGGATCTATGGGCTACACCTTC. Its protein product is CASSPGTGGSMGYTF.

As regards this clone: Other DNA sequences of this sample code for an identical CDR3. This chain uses TRBV3-1 (or the pseudogene TRBV3-2) with TRBJ2-2; D gene uncertain. Germline-derived CDR1 and CDR2 are LGHDT and YNNKEL (reference sequence). With 1 base removed from V and 5 bases from J, the gap between germline ends came to 5 bases. CDR3 length: 13 residues. The CDR3 here is CASSQVGTGELFF. The CDR3 nucleotides read TGTGCCAGCAGCCAAGTGGGAACCGGGGAGCTGTTTTTT.